The 10 T cell receptor beta chains below come from one sample, sequenced in a study of beta chain features in type 1 diabetes. The sequenced template was cDNA made from the entire isolated RNA. Generated by immunoSEQ multiplex PCR, the TCRdb table keeps only in-frame clones and is missing some. This table holds about 930,000 clones, 17% found once. The sequencing input was naive CD4+ T cells from blood. Source of these receptors: a woman under 30 in good health.

The sample holds a few counts of this clone. The rearrangement links TRBV5-1 to TRBJ2-5; the D call may be TRBD1 or TRBD2 (5 bases each). The CDR3 sequence is 14 residues long. Germline V lookup: CDR1 SGHRS, CDR2 YFSETQ. Trimming left V 4 bases short and J 9 bases short, with 19 bases between. In nucleotides, the CDR3 is TGCGCCAGCAGCGCTAATGGGGGTGTGGCGGCCCAGTACTTC. Encoded protein: CASSANGGVAAQYF.

The rearrangement joins TRBV7-9 to TRBJ1-1; D unresolved. The V end lost 4 bases, the J end lost 1 base, and 10 bases lay between the germline ends. Germline CDR1 SEHNR, CDR2 FQNEAQ (reference sequence). The CDR3 sequence is 14 residues long. The CDR3 DNA reads as TGTGCCAGCAGCTCGACCGGGCCGAACACTGAAGCTTTCTTT. The encoded protein is CASSSTGPNTEAFF.

V usage is TRBV7-8 and J usage is TRBJ2-3, with D hard to call. V was clipped by 0 bases and J by 3 bases, with 4 bases between them. This CDR3 region has 13 residues. The germline gives CDR1 SGHVS, CDR2 FQNEAQ. DNA of the CDR3: TGTGCCAGCAGCTTAGCGCTGACAGATACGCAGTATTTT. Amino acid sequence: CASSLALTDTQYF.

This clone was observed a handful of times. The same CDR3 can be traced to other DNA sequences in this sample. This sequence joins TRBV10-3 and TRBJ1-2, with D perhaps TRBD1 (5 bases). Deletions cut 0 bases from V and 2 bases from J, with 7 bases between. CDR1 ENHRY and CDR2 SYGVKD come from the germline V gene. The CDR3 is 14 amino acids. CDR3 DNA sequence: TGTGCCATCAGTGAGTCGCGACAGAACTATGGCTACACCTTC. Its protein product is CAISESRQNYGYTF.

This clone has a handful of counts. The chain combines TRBV5-1 with TRBJ1-2; possibly TRBD1 for D (5 bases). The CDR3 is 16 residues long. Trimming removed 0 bases from V and 7 bases from J, with 19 bases in between. Germline lookup yields CDR1 SGHRS and CDR2 YFSETQ. CDR3 nucleotides: TGCGCCAGCAGCTTGGCCCCCCCCCAGGGTTTGGGTGGCTACACCTTC. This translates into CASSLAPPQGLGGYTF. The full variable domain, completed using reference TRBV5-1 and TRBJ1-2, is KAGVTQTPRYLIKTRGQQVTLSCSPISGHRSVSWYQQTPGQGLQFLFEYFSETQRNKGNFPGRFSGRQFSNSRSEMNVSTLELGDSALYLCASSLAPPQGLGGYTFGSGTRLTVV.

This clone has just a few counts. The gene calls are TRBV4-1 and TRBJ2-5; 9 bases line up with TRBD1. V trimming: 4 bases; J trimming: 5 bases; junction bases outside the gene matches: 14. The length of the CDR3 is 17 residues. Looked up from germline, CDR1 is MGHRA and CDR2 is YSYEKL. The CDR3 protein is CASSPTGGGRDSETQYF. The CDR3 DNA follows: TGCGCCAGCAGCCCAACAGGGGGCGGGAGAGACTCGGAGACCCAGTACTTC.

This clone was observed a few times. The gene calls are TRBV7-2 and TRBJ2-7; TRBD1 is a possible D gene (5 bases). V was pared by 5 bases and J by 5 bases, with 19 bases between. The CDR3 sequence is 15 residues long. Germline values: CDR1 SGHTA, CDR2 FQGNSA. The DNA for the CDR3 is TGTGCCAGCAGCCAAGGGGCAAACGGCCGGGACGAGCAGTACTTC. Protein product: CASSQGANGRDEQYF.

Comment on this clone: One junction end disagrees with the germline gene, perhaps due to a read error. Other DNA sequences from this sample encode an identical CDR3 as well. The V gene is TRBV28, the J gene TRBJ1-5; tentatively, D is TRBD1 (5 bases). Germline V gene sequence: CDR1 MDHEN, CDR2 SYDVKM. The CDR3 is made up of 14 amino acids. The CDR3 DNA sequence: TGTGCCAGCAGTTTAAGGGGAAGTAATCAACCCCAGCATTTT. The encoded protein is CASSLRGSNQPQHF.

The chain recombines TRBV14 with TRBJ2-5; 11 bases fit TRBD2. CDR1 SGHDN and CDR2 FVKESK come from the germline V gene. Unmatched junction bases numbered 10, after V lost 0 bases and J lost 7 bases. CDR3 length: 17 amino acids. The CDR3 DNA is TGTGCCAGCAGCCAAGATCTTACTAGCGGGAGTCTGGGGACCCAGTACTTC. Protein: CASSQDLTSGSLGTQYF.

The genes are TRBV7-3 and TRBJ2-2; TRBD1 agrees at 7 bases. The CDR3 is 14 amino acids. From germline, CDR1 is SGHTA and CDR2 FQGTGA. V trimming: 3 bases; J trimming: 6 bases; junction bases outside the gene matches: 4. The CDR3 DNA reads as TGTGCCAGCAGCTTCGAACAGGGGCCCGGGGAGCTGTTTTTT. As protein: CASSFEQGPGELFF.